This section outlines one T cell receptor beta chain sequence together with its context. Profiling relied on immunoSEQ multiplex PCR, and the TCRdb table lists in-frame clones only, not all of them. This table has about 38,000 clones, 88% appearing once. The entry originates in a study of T cell changes during pregnancy in multiple sclerosis. The CDR3 loop spans 15 amino acids. Per the germline V gene, CDR1 is SGHDT and CDR2 is YYEEEE. Trimming took off 2 bases at V and 1 base at J, with 12 bases between the two ends. The specimen was CD8+ T cells from peripheral blood mononuclear cells, collected in the third trimester of pregnancy. The chain is built from TRBV5-6 and TRBJ1-1, with a weak D call TRBD1 (5 bases). The TCR originated in a female donor with multiple sclerosis, enrolled in a pregnancy study. The CDR3 region has the DNA TGTGCCAGCAGCTTTCGACAGACAAGGAACACTGAAGCTTTCTTT. Protein sequence: CASSFRQTRNTEAFF.